The 31 T cell receptor beta chains reported below all come from one sample, sequenced in a study of cytomegalovirus exposure and HLA in healthy donors. Vbeta (60) and Jbeta (13) primers were used in the PCR. Here immunoSEQ multiplex PCR was the method, and the copy in TCRdb shows in-frame clones only, minus some. Of about 200,000 clones in the sample, 60% to 80% were seen once. Material for sequencing was PBMCs. These receptors were taken from a woman in her twenties or thirties in good health and CMV-seronegative.

This clone was recorded a few times. This chain joins TRBV30 and TRBJ1-2, with D possibly matching TRBD1 (5 bases). V was pared by 2 bases and J by 6 bases, with 13 bases between. The CDR3 runs 13 residues. Germline V gene data show CDR1 as GTSNPN and CDR2 as SVGIG (reference sequence). In DNA, the CDR3 is TGTGCCTGGAGTTCATGGGGGGGGGATGGCTACACCTTC. Protein: CAWSSWGGDGYTF.

This clone was counted once. This rearrangement joins TRBV19 to TRBJ1-2; D gene ambiguous. Trimming removed 7 bases at V and 4 bases at J, with 13 bases between. The CDR3 has 13 residues. The germline CDR1 and CDR2 sequences are LNHDA and SQIVND (reference sequence). The CDR3 reads CASTENRGYGYTF. The DNA for the CDR3 is TGTGCCAGTACCGAGAACCGGGGCTATGGCTACACCTTC.

The V call is TRBV7-9, the J call TRBJ1-3; no clear D. The CDR3 loop spans 15 amino acids. With 4 bases removed from V and 0 bases from J, the gap between germline ends came to 10 bases. Germline V gives CDR1 SEHNR, CDR2 FQNEAQ (reference sequence). CDR3 sequence (DNA): TGTGCCAGCAGCTCTCGCGCCATCTCTGGAAACACCATATATTTT. This codes for CASSSRAISGNTIYF.

The chain couples TRBV5-8 to TRBJ2-5, with TRBD1 identical over 8 bases. The CDR3 runs 15 residues. CDR1 and CDR2 (germline): SGHTS, YDEGEE. The V gene end was trimmed by 6 bases and the J gene end by 0 bases; junction bases not matched to a gene: 7. DNA of the CDR3: TGTGCCAGCATCCGGAACAGGGGGTACCAAGAGACCCAGTACTTC. Residues: CASIRNRGYQETQYF.

The chain recombines TRBV9 with TRBJ1-1; D may be TRBD1 (6 bases). Between the trimmed V and J ends, which lost 3 bases and 0 bases, there was a span of 9 bases. The CDR3 contains 14 residues. The V gene's germline CDR1 is SGDLS and CDR2 YYNGEE. CDR3 protein: CASSGGLMNTEAFF. CDR3 DNA: TGTGCCAGCAGCGGGGGGCTTATGAACACTGAAGCTTTCTTT.

This chain links TRBV7-8 with TRBJ1-1; possible D gene TRBD1, 6 bases. The germline V gene encodes CDR1 SGHVS and CDR2 FQNEAQ. The CDR3 sequence is 15 residues long. With 0 bases removed from V and 1 base from J, the gap between germline ends came to 9 bases. This CDR3 is CASSLASGANTEAFF. The CDR3 region has the DNA TGTGCCAGCAGCTTAGCGTCAGGGGCGAACACTGAAGCTTTCTTT. The whole variable domain, remainder taken from reference TRBV7-8 and TRBJ1-1, is GAGVSQSPRYKVAKRGQDVALRCDPISGHVSLFWYQQALGQGPEFLTYFQNEAQLDKSGLPSDRFFAERPEGSVSTLKIQRTQQEDSAVYLCASSLASGANTEAFFGQGTRLTVV.

This clone was counted between two and nine times. V is TRBV5-4 and J is TRBJ2-2; no clear D gene. V was clipped by 1 base and J by 6 bases, with 4 bases between them. Germline CDR1 is SGHNT and CDR2 is YYREEE (reference sequence). This CDR3 contains 12 residues. In nucleotides, the CDR3 is TGTGCCAGCAGCTTGTTCGCCGGGGAGCTGTTTTTT. It codes for CASSLFAGELFF.

The rearrangement uses TRBV29-1 and TRBJ1-4; maybe TRBD1 (5 bases). The CDR3 is made up of 15 amino acids. With 0 bases removed from V and 7 bases from J, the gap between germline ends came to 15 bases. Germline V lookup: CDR1 SQVTM, CDR2 ANQGSEA. This CDR3 is CSVEDNRSVGEKLFF. The CDR3 DNA reads as TGCAGCGTTGAAGATAACAGGTCGGTGGGTGAAAAACTGTTTTTT.

This chain connects TRBV13 to TRBJ2-5; possibly TRBD1 for D (5 bases). Germline loops: CDR1 PRHDT, CDR2 FYEKMQ (reference sequence). The V end was cut by 5 bases, the J end by 7 bases, with 14 bases between. The CDR3 is 13 residues long. CDR3 nucleotide sequence: TGTGCCAGCAGCCTAGACAGTGGATGGACCCAGTACTTC. Translated: CASSLDSGWTQYF.

The V gene is TRBV7-2, the J gene TRBJ2-5; 9 nucleotides match TRBD2. Germline V lookup: CDR1 SGHTA, CDR2 FQGNSA. The CDR3 is 15 residues long. Trimming at V came to 5 bases and at J to 1 base, leaving 5 bases not matched to a gene. CDR3 residues: CASSGTRGGQETQYF. In DNA, the CDR3 is TGTGCCAGCAGCGGAACGCGGGGGGGCCAAGAGACCCAGTACTTC.

The rearrangement joins TRBV15 to TRBJ1-2; tentatively, D is TRBD1 (6 bases). The germline gives CDR1 LNHNV, CDR2 YYDKDF (reference sequence). Trimming stripped 6 bases from V and 14 bases from J, with 25 bases between. The CDR3 runs 14 residues. In DNA form, the CDR3 reads TGTGCCACCAGTCAAAGCTTGGGGGCAGGGCCGAGAACCTTC. It encodes CATSQSLGAGPRTF.

This rearrangement joins TRBV5-4 to TRBJ1-1; the match to TRBD1 covers 9 bases. J gave up 4 bases and V 2 bases, and 3 bases lay outside the gene matches. This CDR3 has 14 residues. Germline V gene data show CDR1 as SGHNT and CDR2 as YYREEE (reference sequence). The CDR3 DNA reads TGTGCCAGCAGCTTTTTACAGGGGGCCACTGAAGCTTTCTTT. This sequence encodes CASSFLQGATEAFF.

V is TRBV7-3 and J is TRBJ2-6; possible D gene TRBD1, 5 bases. The germline V gene encodes CDR1 SGHTA and CDR2 FQGTGA. The length of the CDR3 is 15 residues. Trimming removed 5 bases at V and 1 base at J, with 9 bases between. The CDR3 DNA follows: TGTGCCAGCAGCCTAAAGGGGTCTGGGGCCAACGTCCTGACTTTC. Translating it yields CASSLKGSGANVLTF.

This clone was detected only once. V and J are TRBV6-6 and TRBJ1-5, with a possible D match to TRBD1 (5 bases). Trimming shortened V by 2 bases and J by 9 bases, and 11 bases separated the two germline ends. CDR3 length: 13 residues. The V gene's germline CDR1 is MNHNY and CDR2 SVGAGI (reference sequence). CDR3 residues: CASSYQGLRPQHF. DNA for the CDR3: TGTGCCAGCAGTTACCAGGGTCTTCGGCCCCAGCATTTT.

The V call is TRBV19, the J call TRBJ2-6; 7 bases fit TRBD1. V lost 5 bases, J lost 2 bases, and 6 bases stayed unmatched. This CDR3 is built from 16 residues. Germline V gene sequence: CDR1 LNHDA, CDR2 SQIVND (reference sequence). The DNA for the CDR3 is TGTGCCAGTAGTTTCCACAGGGGAACTGGGGCCAACGTCCTGACTTTC. As protein: CASSFHRGTGANVLTF.

J is TRBJ2-7 and V is TRBV7-9; a possible D gene is TRBD2 (5 bases). Trimming cost V 1 base and J 3 bases, with 13 bases left between them. CDR3 length: 15 amino acids. From germline, CDR1 is SEHNR and CDR2 FQNEAQ (reference sequence). The DNA of the CDR3 is TGTGCCAGCAGCTTAGGCGCGGGCTTAAACTACGAGCAGTACTTC. It yields the protein CASSLGAGLNYEQYF. Looking up the rest from reference TRBV7-9 and TRBJ2-7 gives the full variable domain: DTGVSQNPRHKITKRGQNVTFRCDPISEHNRLYWYRQTLGQGPEFLTYFQNEAQLEKSRLLSDRFSAERPKGSFSTLEIQRTEQGDSAMYLCASSLGAGLNYEQYFGPGTRLTVT.

The chain couples TRBV6-4 to TRBJ2-3; 9 bases are shared with TRBD2. This CDR3 has 15 residues. The trim removed 2 bases at V and 6 bases at J, leaving 6 bases unmatched. Germline CDR1 MRHNA, CDR2 SNTAGT. The CDR3 loop reads CASSDGAGGMDTQYF. The CDR3 nucleotides are TGTGCCAGCAGTGACGGGGCGGGAGGGATGGATACGCAGTATTTT.

This clone was seen a few times. The chain uses TRBV7-2 and TRBJ2-7; 8 positions match TRBD2. V shed 2 bases and J 2 bases; nucleotides not matched to a gene: 8. Per the germline V gene, CDR1 is SGHTA and CDR2 is FQGNSA. This CDR3 contains 16 residues. Here the CDR3 DNA reads TGTGCCAGCAGCTTAAGGCTAGCGGGCCAACCCTACGAGCAGTACTTC. As protein: CASSLRLAGQPYEQYF.

V gene TRBV5-1 combines with J gene TRBJ2-5; 7 positions agree with TRBD2. The better agreement between TRBJ2-7 and the DNA end casts doubt on the J call. CDR3 length: 14 residues. Germline V gives CDR1 SGHRS, CDR2 YFSETQ. Written as DNA, the CDR3 is TGCGCCAGCAGCCCGAGCGGGATTTCCTACGAGCAGTACTTC. Translating gives CASSPSGISYEQYF.

The chain uses TRBV5-6 and TRBJ2-3, with 8 bases fitting TRBD2. The CDR3 is 17 residues long. V shed 4 bases, J shed 6 bases, and the junction held 16 bases outside the gene matches. Germline V gene data show CDR1 as SGHDT and CDR2 as YYEEEE. The CDR3 here is CASSPYWVAGWADTQYF. In DNA, the CDR3 is TGTGCCAGCAGCCCCTACTGGGTAGCGGGGTGGGCGGATACGCAGTATTTT.

The chain is built from TRBV10-3 and TRBJ2-7; D unclear. CDR3 size: 14 residues. V lost 3 bases to trimming and J lost 3 bases, with 12 bases between them. Germline V CDR1 and CDR2: ENHRY, SYGVKD. In DNA, the CDR3 is TGTGCCATCAGTGACCCCGGGTTGCTCTACGAGCAGTACTTC. Protein product: CAISDPGLLYEQYF.

V usage is TRBV10-3 and J usage is TRBJ2-5; D possibly corresponds to TRBD1 (5 bases). V lost 6 bases and J 5 bases, leaving 10 bases between the germline ends. Looked up from germline, CDR1 is ENHRY and CDR2 is SYGVKD. The CDR3 is made up of 12 amino acids. Here the CDR3 DNA reads TGTGCCATCAGGGGGCGTGGGGAGACCCAGTACTTC. The encoded protein is CAIRGRGETQYF.

The rearrangement joins TRBV6-4 to TRBJ1-2, with TRBD1 matching 7 bases. Germline values: CDR1 MRHNA, CDR2 SNTAGT. The CDR3 loop spans 12 amino acids. V lost 2 bases and J lost 9; bases outside the gene matches: 3. The CDR3 coding sequence is TGTGCCAGCAGTGACCCGGGACAGCGCTACACCTTC. The encoded protein is CASSDPGQRYTF.

The gene calls are TRBV10-3 and TRBJ2-7; 7 bases are a match to TRBD2. The CDR3 is 15 residues long. V shed 1 base, J shed 5 bases, and the junction held 8 bases outside the gene matches. Germline V gene data show CDR1 as ENHRY and CDR2 as SYGVKD. CDR3: CAISEWGGGADEQYF. DNA for the CDR3: TGTGCCATCAGTGAGTGGGGGGGTGGCGCAGACGAGCAGTACTTC.

The rearrangement joins TRBV6-1 to TRBJ1-6, with D perhaps matching TRBD1 (6 bases). The germline V and J ends were trimmed by 2 bases and 9 bases, with 14 bases remaining between them. Per germline, CDR1 MNHNS and CDR2 SASEGT. The CDR3 spans 15 residues. In DNA, the CDR3 is TGTGCCAGCAGTGAATGGGGGGGCAGCCGTTCACCCCTCCACTTT. Encoded protein: CASSEWGGSRSPLHF.

The V gene is TRBV27, the J gene TRBJ2-7; 11 positions agree with TRBD2. The CDR3 runs to 15 residues. The V gene end was trimmed by 5 bases and the J gene end by 2 bases; junction bases not matched to a gene: 5. The V gene's germline CDR1 is MNHEY and CDR2 SMNVEV (reference sequence). Written as DNA, the CDR3 is TGTGCCAGCAGTAGACTAGCGGGAATTACCTACGAGCAGTACTTC. This translates into CASSRLAGITYEQYF.

The genes are TRBV2 and TRBJ2-3, with D possibly TRBD1 on 6 matching bases. This CDR3 is built from 15 residues. Deletions cut 6 bases from V and 2 bases from J, with 15 bases between. In germline, CDR1 is SNHLY, CDR2 FYNNEI. CDR3 loop: CASSPGTSSTDTQYF. CDR3 DNA: TGTGCCAGCAGCCCCGGGACAAGTTCCACAGATACGCAGTATTTT.

V and J are TRBV15 and TRBJ1-2; D gene uncertain. The V end lost 4 bases, the J end lost 1 base, and 7 bases lay between the germline ends. The length of the CDR3 is 13 residues. Per germline, CDR1 LNHNV and CDR2 YYDKDF (reference sequence). The CDR3, as DNA: TGTGCCACCAGCAAAGGGAGTAACTATGGCTACACCTTC. This translates into CATSKGSNYGYTF.

The V call is TRBV11-3, the J call TRBJ2-1, with 12 positions matching TRBD1. V was clipped by 3 bases and J by 2 bases; unmatched bases: 2. CDR3 size: 16 residues. Germline CDR1 SGHNT, CDR2 YENEEA. CDR3 bases: TGTGCCAGCAGCTTGGGACAGGGGGCGGCCTACAATGAGCAGTTCTTC. Its protein is CASSLGQGAAYNEQFF.

This chain uses TRBV7-9 with TRBJ1-5, with a weak D call TRBD1 (5 bases). The V end was cut by 2 bases, the J end by 3 bases, with 8 bases between. Germline V gene data show CDR1 as SEHNR and CDR2 as FQNEAQ (reference sequence). The CDR3 is 14 residues long. Here the CDR3 DNA reads TGTGCCAGCAGCTTAAACGGACACAATCAGCCCCAGCATTTT. This encodes CASSLNGHNQPQHF.

The V call is TRBV19, the J call TRBJ2-5; D gene ambiguous. With 5 bases removed from V and 7 bases from J, the gap between germline ends came to 11 bases. CDR1 LNHDA and CDR2 SQIVND come from the germline V gene (reference sequence). This CDR3 is built from 12 residues. This CDR3 is CASSDMERTQYF. The DNA of the CDR3 is TGTGCCAGTAGTGACATGGAAAGGACCCAGTACTTC.